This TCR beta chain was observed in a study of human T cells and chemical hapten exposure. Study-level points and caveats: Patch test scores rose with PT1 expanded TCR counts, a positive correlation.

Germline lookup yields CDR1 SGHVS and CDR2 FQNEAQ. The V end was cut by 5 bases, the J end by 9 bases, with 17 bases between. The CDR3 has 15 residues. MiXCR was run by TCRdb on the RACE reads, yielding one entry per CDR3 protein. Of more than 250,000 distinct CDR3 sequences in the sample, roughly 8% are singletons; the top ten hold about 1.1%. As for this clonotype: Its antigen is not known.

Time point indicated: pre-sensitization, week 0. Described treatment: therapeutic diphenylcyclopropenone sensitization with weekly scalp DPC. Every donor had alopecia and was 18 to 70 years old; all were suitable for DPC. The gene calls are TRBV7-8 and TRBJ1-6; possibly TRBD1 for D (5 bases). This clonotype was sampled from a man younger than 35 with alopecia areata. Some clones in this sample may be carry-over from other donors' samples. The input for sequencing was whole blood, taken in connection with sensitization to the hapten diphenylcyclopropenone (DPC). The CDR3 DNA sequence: TGTGCCAGCAGCCCAGGGCCCCAATCCCCTTCACCCCTCCACTTT. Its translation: CASSPGPQSPSPLHF.